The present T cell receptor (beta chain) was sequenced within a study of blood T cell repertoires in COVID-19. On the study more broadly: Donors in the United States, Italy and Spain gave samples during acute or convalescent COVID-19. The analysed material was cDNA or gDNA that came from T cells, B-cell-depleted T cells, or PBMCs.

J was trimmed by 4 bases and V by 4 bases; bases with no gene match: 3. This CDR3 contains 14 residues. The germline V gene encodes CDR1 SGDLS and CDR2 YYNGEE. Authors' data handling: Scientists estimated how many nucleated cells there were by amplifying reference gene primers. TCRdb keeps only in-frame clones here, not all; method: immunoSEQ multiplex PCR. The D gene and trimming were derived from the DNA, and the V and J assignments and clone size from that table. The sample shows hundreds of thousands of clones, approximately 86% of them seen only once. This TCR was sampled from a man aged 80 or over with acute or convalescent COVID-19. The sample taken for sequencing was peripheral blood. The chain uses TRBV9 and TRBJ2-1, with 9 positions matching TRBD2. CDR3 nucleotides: TGTGCCAGCAGCCCCCTAGCGGGGTACAATGAGCAGTTCTTC. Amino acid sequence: CASSPLAGYNEQFF.